These 4 T cell receptor beta chains originate from one sample sequenced in a study of metastatic and nonmetastatic thyroid tumors. Until they underwent thyroid surgery, no patient had received any treatment. From the PCR reads, TCRdb re-called clones with MiXCR. The data hold about 92,000 clones, with approximately 15% observed a single time. Source material: blood. Source of these receptors: a female donor with papillary thyroid cancer or a benign thyroid nodule (not recorded which). Some clones in this sample may be carry-over from other donors' samples.

This clone was observed at least ten times. The V and J genes are TRBV12-3 or TRBV12-4 and TRBJ1-1; D uncertain. V lost 4 bases and J lost 1, with 4 bases in between. The length of the CDR3 is 12 residues. This CDR3 reads CASSSGNTEAFF. The CDR3 nucleotides read TGTGCCAGCAGTTCAGGGAACACTGAAGCTTTCTTT.

This clone has at least ten counts. The chain uses TRBV11-3 and TRBJ2-2; 7 positions match TRBD2. The V gene end was trimmed by 4 bases and the J gene end by 6 bases; junction bases not matched to a gene: 5. Germline V gene sequence: CDR1 SGHNT, CDR2 YENEEA. The CDR3 runs to 14 residues. DNA for the CDR3: TGTGCCAGCAGCTCCAAGACTAGCCCCGGGGAGCTGTTTTTT. Translated: CASSSKTSPGELFF.

This clone occurred many times. This sequence joins TRBV6-5 and TRBJ1-1; TRBD1 matches 7 bases. The CDR3 contains 15 residues. The V gene's germline CDR1 is MNHEY and CDR2 SVGAGI. V lost 3 bases to trimming and J lost 4 bases; unmatched junction nucleotides: 8. The CDR3 bases are TGTGCCAGCAGTTATGACCGGGACAGACTCACTGAAGCTTTCTTT. It specifies CASSYDRDRLTEAFF.

Comment on this clone: This may be a read error: a much more frequent sequence differs by one nucleotide. J is TRBJ2-3 and V is TRBV10-3, with D possibly being TRBD2 (7 bases). This CDR3 has 16 residues. Germline CDR1 is ENHRY and CDR2 is SYGVKD. In nucleotides, the CDR3 is TGTGCCATCAGTGAATTGGCGGGGGCTAGCACAGATGCGCAGTATTTT. The encoded protein is CAISELAGASTDAQYF.